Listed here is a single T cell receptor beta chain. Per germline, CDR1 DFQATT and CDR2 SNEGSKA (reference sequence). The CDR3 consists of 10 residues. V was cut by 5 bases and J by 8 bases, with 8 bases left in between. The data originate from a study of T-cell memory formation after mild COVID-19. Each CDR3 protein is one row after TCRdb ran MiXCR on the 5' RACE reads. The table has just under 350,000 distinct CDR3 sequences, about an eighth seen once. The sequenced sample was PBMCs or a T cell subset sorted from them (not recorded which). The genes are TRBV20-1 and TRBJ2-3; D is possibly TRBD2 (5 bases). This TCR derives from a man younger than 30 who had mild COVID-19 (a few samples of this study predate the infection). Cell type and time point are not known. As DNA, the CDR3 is TGCAGTGCTTCCGAGGGTACGCAGTATTTT. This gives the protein CSASEGTQYF.